This T cell receptor beta chain was documented in a study of T-cell memory formation after mild COVID-19. Study-wide results and limits: Nothing showed for sure that second-wave clones peaking on day 37 were SARS-CoV-2 specific. Later expanders leaned toward CD4+, whereas clones contracting from day 15 to 85 were balanced CD4/CD8.

With respect to this clonotype: Its antigen remains unidentified.

TCRdb re-called the 5' RACE reads with MiXCR, one entry per CDR3 protein. The profile shows around 260,000 distinct CDR3 sequences, around 15% of them singletons. The CDR3 covers 16 residues. The V segment lost 3 bases and the J segment 4 bases; nucleotides outside the gene matches: 7. The sequence was collected from a man between 18 and 29 years old who had mild COVID-19 (a few samples of this study predate the infection). Cell type and time point are not known. Source material: PBMCs or a T cell subset sorted from them (not recorded which). This chain links TRBV12-3 or TRBV12-4 with TRBJ2-1; TRBD2 aligns across 9 bases. The CDR3: CASSFPAGGRYNEQFF. CDR3 DNA sequence: TGTGCCAGCAGTTTCCCAGCGGGGGGTAGGTACAATGAGCAGTTCTTC.